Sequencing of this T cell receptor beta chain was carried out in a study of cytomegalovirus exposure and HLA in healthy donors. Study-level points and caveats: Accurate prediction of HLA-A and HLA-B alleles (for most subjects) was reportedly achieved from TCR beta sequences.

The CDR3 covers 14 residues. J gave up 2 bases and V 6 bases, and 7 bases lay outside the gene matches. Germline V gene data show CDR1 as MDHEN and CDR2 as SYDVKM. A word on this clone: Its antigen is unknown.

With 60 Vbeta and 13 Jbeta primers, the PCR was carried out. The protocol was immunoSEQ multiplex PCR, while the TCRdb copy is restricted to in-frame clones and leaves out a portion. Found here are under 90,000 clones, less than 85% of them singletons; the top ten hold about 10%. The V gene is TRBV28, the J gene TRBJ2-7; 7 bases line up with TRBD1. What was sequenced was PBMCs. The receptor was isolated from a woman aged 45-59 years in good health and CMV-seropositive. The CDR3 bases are TGTGCCAGCAGATCCGGGACAGTTCCCTACGAGCAGTACTTC. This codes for CASRSGTVPYEQYF.